Listed below are T cell receptor beta chains from one sample, sequenced in a study of cytomegalovirus exposure and HLA in healthy donors. Here immunoSEQ multiplex PCR was the method, and the copy in TCRdb shows in-frame clones only, minus some. The table has roughly 100,000 clones, around 78% seen once; the top ten hold 5.6%. What was sequenced was PBMCs. The receptors originated from a male donor in good health and CMV-seronegative. Each CDR3 is given with its conserved first and last residue. D genes are given only for firm matches. Clone size is given for some rows only: seen once, a few or many times, or a class if the clone is expanded.

TRBJ2-7 TRBV11-1 - 11 - CASSFNYEQYF TGTGCCAGCAGCTTCAACTACGAGCAGTACTTC
TRBJ2-1 TRBV6-1 TRBD2 13 - CASSKTSWGEQFF TGTGCCAGCAGTAAGACTAGCTGGGGTGAGCAGTTCTTC
TRBJ2-3 TRBV21-1 - 18 - CASSPPGSEMQNTDTQYF TGTGCCAGCAGCCCCCCGGGATCCGAAATGCAAAACACAGATACGCAGTATTTT
TRBJ1-6 TRBV28 TRBD1 13 few CASSGDSNSPLHF TGTGCCAGCAGCGGGGACAGTAATTCACCCCTCCACTTT
TRBJ2-1 TRBV5-4 TRBD1 14 - CASLRDRGYNEQFF TGTGCCAGCCTTCGGGACAGGGGATACAATGAGCAGTTCTTC
TRBJ2-1 TRBV7-9 - 16 - CASSLLTGAAYNEQFF TGTGCCAGCAGCTTATTAACGGGAGCAGCCTACAATGAGCAGTTCTTC
TRBJ2-7 TRBV5-4 TRBD1 14 - CASSQDRGYDEQYF TGTGCCAGCAGTCAGGACAGGGGGTACGACGAGCAGTACTTC
TRBJ2-1 TRBV5-1 TRBD1 16 - CASSPMTGGTDGEQFF TGCGCCAGCAGCCCAATGACAGGGGGTACTGATGGTGAGCAGTTCTTC
TRBJ2-7 TRBV12-5 TRBD1 16 - CASGLVNRGSSYEQYF TGTGCTAGTGGTTTGGTCAACAGGGGGAGCTCCTACGAGCAGTACTTC
TRBJ2-3 TRBV5-1 TRBD2 17 - CASSSRWGGEFSDTQYF TGCGCCAGCAGCTCTCGATGGGGAGGGGAGTTCTCAGATACGCAGTATTTT
TRBJ2-7 TRBV19 - 13 - CASSGEGGYEQYF TGTGCCAGTAGTGGTGAAGGAGGCTACGAGCAGTACTTC
TRBJ1-2 TRBV19 TRBD1 16 - CASSNGYSGTVGGYTF TGTGCCAGTAGTAATGGTTATTCCGGGACAGTTGGTGGCTACACCTTC